The T cell receptor beta chain described here comes from a study of siplizumab effects on memory and regulatory T cells. Study-level points and caveats: Proliferating Tregs' suppressive function in siplizumab cultures went unconfirmed. The authors mapped only a minor fraction of alloreactive clones to unstimulated subsets.

Assaying covered 85,000 to 100,000 TCR templates per sample. Using immunoSEQ multiplex PCR, the repertoire was profiled, and TCRdb retains in-frame clones only, with some absent. The data contain roughly 60,000 clones, over 90% of them singletons. Note on this clone: What it recognizes is unknown.

The sequence was collected from a human donor in good health. The source material was CD8+ T cells sorted from blood.

The CDR3, as DNA: TGTGCCAGTAGGGGACAGGCTAGCAATCAGCCCCAGCATTTT. Amino acid sequence: CASRGQASNQPQHF. The chain has TRBV19 and TRBJ1-5; the match to TRBD1 covers 8 bases. Germline V lookup: CDR1 LNHDA, CDR2 SQIVND (reference sequence). This CDR3 contains 14 residues. The trim removed 6 bases at V and 0 bases at J, leaving 1 base unmatched.